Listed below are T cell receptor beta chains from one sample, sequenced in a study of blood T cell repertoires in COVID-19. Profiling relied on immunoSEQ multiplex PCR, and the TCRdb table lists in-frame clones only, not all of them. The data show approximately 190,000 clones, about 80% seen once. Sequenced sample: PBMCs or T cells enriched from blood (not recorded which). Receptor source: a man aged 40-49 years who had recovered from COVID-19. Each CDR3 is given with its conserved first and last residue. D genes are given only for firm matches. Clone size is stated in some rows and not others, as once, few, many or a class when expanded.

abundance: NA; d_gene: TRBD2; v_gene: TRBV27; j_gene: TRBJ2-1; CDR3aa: CASSPRLAGETEQFF; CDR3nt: TGTGCCAGCAGCCCTCGTCTAGCGGGGGAAACTGAGCAGTTCTTC
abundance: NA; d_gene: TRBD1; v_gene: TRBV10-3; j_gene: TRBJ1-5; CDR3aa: CAIPRTGVNQPQHF; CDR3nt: TGTGCCATCCCTAGGACAGGGGTCAATCAGCCCCAGCATTTT
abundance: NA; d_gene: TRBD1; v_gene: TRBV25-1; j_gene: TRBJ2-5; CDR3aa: CASTIGQGVTQYF; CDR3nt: TGTGCCAGCACTATCGGACAGGGTGTGACCCAGTACTTC
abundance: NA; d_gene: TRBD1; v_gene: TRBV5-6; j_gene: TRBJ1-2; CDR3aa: CASSFQGARGYTF; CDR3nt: TGTGCCAGCAGCTTCCAGGGGGCAAGAGGCTACACCTTC
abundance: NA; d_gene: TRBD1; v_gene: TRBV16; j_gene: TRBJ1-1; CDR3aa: CASSQRTGRENTEAFF; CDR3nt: TGTGCCAGCAGCCAACGGACAGGGAGGGAGAACACTGAAGCTTTCTTT
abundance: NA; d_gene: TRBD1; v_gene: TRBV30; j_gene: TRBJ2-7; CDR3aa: CAWSKGQGIGEQYF; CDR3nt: TGTGCCTGGAGTAAGGGACAGGGGATCGGCGAGCAGTACTTC
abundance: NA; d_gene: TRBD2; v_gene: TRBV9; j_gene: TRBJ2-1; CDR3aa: CASSVELWTSGGHNEQFF; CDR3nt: TGTGCCAGCAGCGTAGAGTTATGGACTAGCGGGGGGCACAATGAGCAGTTCTTC
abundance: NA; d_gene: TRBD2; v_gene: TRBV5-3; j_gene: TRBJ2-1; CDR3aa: CARSKSGGAGNEQFF; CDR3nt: TGTGCCAGAAGCAAAAGCGGGGGGGCAGGCAATGAGCAGTTCTTC
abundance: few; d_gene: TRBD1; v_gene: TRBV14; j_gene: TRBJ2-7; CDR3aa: CASSQMRQGGSSEQYF; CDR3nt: TGTGCCAGCAGCCAAATGAGACAGGGCGGATCCTCCGAGCAGTACTTC
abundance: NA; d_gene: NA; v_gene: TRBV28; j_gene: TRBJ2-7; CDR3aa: CASRTRNSRRYEQYF; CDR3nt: TGTGCCAGCAGGACAAGAAATTCCAGGCGCTACGAGCAGTACTTC
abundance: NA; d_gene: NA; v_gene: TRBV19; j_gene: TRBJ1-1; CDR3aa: CASSIGQGGGTEAFF; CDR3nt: TGTGCCAGTAGTATCGGGCAGGGAGGGGGCACTGAAGCTTTCTTT